This T cell receptor (beta chain) emerged from a study of tumor and adjacent non-tumor tissue in lung cancer. Study-wide background: Samples averaged roughly 4.3 million productive TCRbeta reads each.

This sample's RNA came from whole unsorted tissue. This non-tumor lung sample came from over 3 cm beyond the tumor edge. Regarding this clonotype: Its antigen remains unknown.

Germline V lookup: CDR1 SGHAT, CDR2 FQDESV (reference sequence). J was trimmed by 9 bases and V by 4 bases; bases with no gene match: 11. The CDR3 loop spans 15 amino acids. TCRbeta libraries were built with three rounds of nested PCR, modified from ARM-PCR. MiXCR, applied by TCRdb to the multiplex PCR reads, yields one record per CDR3 protein. The table includes 90,000 to 120,000 distinct CDR3 sequences, roughly two thirds detected once. Study-wide results and caveats: Compared with tumor, normal lung showed significantly lower TCR diversity. Patients with more diverse tumor TCRs had worse survival.

The clonotype was recovered from a man younger than 45 with non-small cell lung cancer. This rearrangement joins TRBV11-1 to TRBJ2-2, with 7 bases matching TRBD1. The specimen sequenced was distant non-tumor lung tissue. CDR3 residues: CASSSSSQGTWELFF. CDR3 DNA sequence: TGTGCCAGCAGCTCAAGCTCACAGGGGACCTGGGAGCTGTTTTTT.